This is a list of T cell receptor beta chains from one sample in a study of blood T cell repertoires in COVID-19. TCRdb keeps only in-frame clones here, not all; method: immunoSEQ multiplex PCR. Of about 80,000 clones listed, approximately 85% are singletons. The material sequenced was peripheral blood. Every receptor here comes from a man aged 45-65 years with COVID-19, enrolled during active disease. The CDR3 runs from the conserved cysteine through the conserved F or W. D genes are given only for firm matches. Clone size, where shown, is once, few, many, or a class for clones that have expanded.

clone size	V gene	D gene	J gene	CDR3 DNA	CDR3 protein
NA	TRBV28	NA	TRBJ1-5	TGTGCCAGCAGTTTTCCCCCAGATCCCCAGCCCCAGCATTTT	CASSFPPDPQPQHF
NA	TRBV7-2	NA	TRBJ1-5	TGTGCCAGCAGCTTTAGTGGGGGGGGTGGTCAGCCCCAGCATTTT	CASSFSGGGGQPQHF
NA	TRBV2	NA	TRBJ2-4	TGTGCCAGCACCTCACAAACAAACATTCAGTACTTC	CASTSQTNIQYF
NA	TRBV4-2	TRBD2	TRBJ2-1	TGTGCCAGCAGCCAACGGGGACTAGCGGGGGGCAATGAGCAGTTCTTC	CASSQRGLAGGNEQFF
NA	TRBV6-1	NA	TRBJ2-6	TGTGCCAGCAGTGAAGACAGGGAAAACTCTGGGGCCAACGTCCTGACTTTC	CASSEDRENSGANVLTF
NA	TRBV5-1	TRBD1	TRBJ2-2	TGCGCCAGCAGCTTGTTTCCGGGACAGGGGGTTAGGGAGCTGTTTTTT	CASSLFPGQGVRELFF
NA	TRBV19	NA	TRBJ1-2	TGTGCCAGTAGTAGGGAAACAGGTGGAAACTATGGCTACACCTTC	CASSRETGGNYGYTF
once	TRBV28	TRBD1	TRBJ2-3	TGTGCCAGCGGGGACAGGGTCGGCACAGATACGCAGTATTTT	CASGDRVGTDTQYF
NA	TRBV4-1	TRBD1	TRBJ1-1	TGCGCCAGCAGCCAGGTGGGACAGAAGAACACTGAAGCTTTCTTT	CASSQVGQKNTEAFF
NA	TRBV29-1	NA	TRBJ2-3	TGCAGCGTTTATTACTCTCGTCCTAGCACAGATACGCAGTATTTT	CSVYYSRPSTDTQYF
NA	TRBV19	NA	TRBJ2-7	TGTGCCAGTAGTCACGGACTATCCTACGAGCAGTACTTC	CASSHGLSYEQYF
NA	TRBV7-3	NA	TRBJ2-7	TGTGCCAGCAGCTTAGGCGGGAACTACGAGCAGTACTTC	CASSLGGNYEQYF
NA	TRBV29-1	NA	TRBJ2-7	TGCAGCGTTGAACGGGAGTCCCACTACGAGCAGTACTTC	CSVERESHYEQYF
NA	TRBV10-2	NA	TRBJ2-7	TGCGCCAGCACCCCAGGGGCCTACGAGCAGTACTTC	CASTPGAYEQYF
NA	TRBV5-5	NA	TRBJ1-6	TGTGCCAGCAGCTTGTGGGGGGATTCACCCCTCCACTTT	CASSLWGDSPLHF
NA	TRBV18	TRBD1	TRBJ1-5	TGTGCCAGCTCACCCGTTTCACAGGGGGGCAGCAATCAGCCCCAGCATTTT	CASSPVSQGGSNQPQHF
few	TRBV20-1	NA	TRBJ2-4	TGCAGTGCTAGTCGGGCAGGGATTGGCCTTTTAGCCAAAAACATTCAGTACTTC	CSASRAGIGLLAKNIQYF
once	TRBV6-2/TRBV6-3	TRBD1	TRBJ1-2	TGTGCCAGCAGTCGCTCCGAGACAGGGGACTATGGCTACACCTTC	CASSRSETGDYGYTF
NA	TRBV19	TRBD2	TRBJ2-1	TGTGCCAGTAGTTACTTTAGCGGGGGCAACTCCTACAATGAGCAGTTCTTC	CASSYFSGGNSYNEQFF
NA	TRBV19	NA	TRBJ1-4	TGTGCCAGTAGTACACCAGACTTAGACGAAAAACTGTTTTTT	CASSTPDLDEKLFF
NA	TRBV7-2	NA	TRBJ2-7	TGTGCCAGCAGCTTATACTACGAGCAGTACTTC	CASSLYYEQYF
NA	TRBV9	NA	TRBJ1-5	TGTGCCAGCAGCCCAGACTACAATCAGCCCCAGCATTTT	CASSPDYNQPQHF
NA	TRBV18	TRBD1	TRBJ1-3	TGTGCCAGCTCACAAGGGGGACAGAACTTTGGAAACACCATATATTTT	CASSQGGQNFGNTIYF
NA	TRBV2	TRBD1	TRBJ2-3	TGTGCCAGCACTCTGACAGGGGGGCTTGGCACAGATACGCAGTATTTT	CASTLTGGLGTDTQYF
NA	TRBV20-1	NA	TRBJ1-6	TGCAGTGCTAGTACAGATTATAATTCACCCCTCCACTTT	CSASTDYNSPLHF
NA	TRBV6-5	NA	TRBJ1-1	TGTGCCAGCAGTATGAGGCTTGCTGAAGCTTTCTTT	CASSMRLAEAFF
NA	TRBV5-1	NA	TRBJ2-7	TGCGCCAGCAGCTTCGAAGCGCCGCACTACGAGCAGTACTTC	CASSFEAPHYEQYF
once	TRBV4-1	NA	TRBJ1-5	TGCGCCAGCAGCCAAGATCCGGGGGGAGAGCCCCAGCATTTT	CASSQDPGGEPQHF
NA	TRBV7-9	NA	TRBJ1-3	TGTGCCAGCAGCTTAATTGGCAGAAACACCATATATTTT	CASSLIGRNTIYF
NA	TRBV2	NA	TRBJ2-3	TGTGCCAGCAGTGTAGGGGTCCAAGATACGCAGTATTTT	CASSVGVQDTQYF
NA	TRBV19	TRBD1	TRBJ1-2	TGTGCCAGTAGTCCCAGGGGGGAGTTCGGCTACACCTTC	CASSPRGEFGYTF
NA	TRBV7-3	TRBD1	TRBJ2-3	TGTGCCAGCAGCTGGAACAGGGGCAAGGGAGATACGCAGTATTTT	CASSWNRGKGDTQYF
NA	TRBV19	NA	TRBJ1-5	TGTGCCAGTAGCATGGGCCTTAGCAATCAGCCCCAGCATTTT	CASSMGLSNQPQHF
few	TRBV12-5	TRBD1	TRBJ1-1	TGTGCTAGTGGTTTGGTACCAGGGGGCACCTTCACTGAAGCTTTCTTT	CASGLVPGGTFTEAFF
NA	TRBV6-4	NA	TRBJ2-1	TGTGCCAGCAGTGTCCTACCCGAAACCCAGCAGTTCTTC	CASSVLPETQQFF
NA	TRBV6-4	TRBD2	TRBJ2-6	TGTGCCAGCAGTGGGACTAGCGGCTCTGGGGCCAACGTCCTGACTTTC	CASSGTSGSGANVLTF
NA	TRBV6-5	TRBD2	TRBJ2-1	TGTGCCAGCAGTCTAGCGGCAAGATACAATGAGCAGTTCTTC	CASSLAARYNEQFF
NA	TRBV7-2	NA	TRBJ1-5	TGTGCCAGCAGCTCGGGGTCTAATAGCAATCAGCCCCAGCATTTT	CASSSGSNSNQPQHF
NA	TRBV3-1/TRBV3-2	NA	TRBJ1-2	TGTGCCAGCAGCCCTAAGACGCGCCGGGATGGCTACACCTTC	CASSPKTRRDGYTF
NA	TRBV11-1	NA	TRBJ1-2	TGTGCCAGCGACTCCGGGGGGGGTCACTATGGCTACACCTTC	CASDSGGGHYGYTF
NA	TRBV18	NA	TRBJ1-4	TGTGCCAGCTCAACCCAGGGCCTACCTAATGAAAAACTGTTTTTT	CASSTQGLPNEKLFF